Following are 28 T cell receptor beta chains from one sample sequenced in a study of spatial heterogeneity in lung cancer. Time point given: sample taken at primary tumor resection. TCRdb re-called the 5' RACE reads through MiXCR, storing one row per CDR3 protein. The sample includes approximately 40,000 distinct CDR3 sequences, around 7.5% seen only once; the top ten take approximately 30%. Material: PBMCs, obtained at surgery. All receptors derive from a male donor with early-stage non-small cell lung cancer.

This clonotype was counted between two and nine times. The chain uses TRBV2 and TRBJ1-1; D is possibly TRBD1 (5 bases). CDR3 length equals 16 residues. CDR1 and CDR2 (germline): SNHLY, FYNNEI. V lost 3 bases and J lost 0, with 14 bases in between. The chain's CDR3 is CASSDEGRVMNTEAFF. In DNA, the CDR3 is TGTGCCAGCAGTGACGAGGGCAGGGTCATGAACACTGAAGCTTTCTTT.

This clonotype showed up just a few times. This chain connects TRBV7-2 to TRBJ1-5; D might be TRBD1 (5 bases). Germline CDR1 SGHTA, CDR2 FQGNSA. V lost 0 bases and J 7 bases, leaving 13 bases between the germline ends. The CDR3 length is 15 residues. CDR3 protein: CASSLAGRVGQPQHF. The CDR3 DNA reads TGTGCCAGCAGCTTAGCGGGGCGGGTGGGGCAGCCCCAGCATTTT.

This clonotype was recorded at least ten times. Here the CDR3 reads CASSLGGRARNSPLHF. In DNA form, the CDR3 reads TGTGCCAGCAGCTTAGGCGGGAGGGCGCGAAATTCACCCCTCCACTTT. The J gene is TRBJ1-6, the V gene TRBV7-8; D gene uncertain. The V end lost 1 base, the J end lost 7 bases, and 14 bases lay between the germline ends. Germline lookup yields CDR1 SGHVS and CDR2 FQNEAQ. The CDR3 runs to 16 residues.

This clonotype was detected many times. This rearrangement joins TRBV12-5 to TRBJ2-1; D is possibly TRBD1 (5 bases). CDR3 size: 15 residues. V was cut by 2 bases and J by 0 bases, with 8 bases left in between. CDR1 and CDR2 from the germline V gene are LGHNT and FRNRAP. The chain's CDR3 is CASGLQGSSYNEQFF. The CDR3 nucleotides are TGTGCTAGTGGTTTGCAGGGCAGCTCCTACAATGAGCAGTTCTTC.

The sample holds many counts of this clonotype. The CDR3 DNA reads TGTGCCAGCAGCCAAGAGCTCAGGGCGACAGATACGCAGTATTTT. Translated, it gives CASSQELRATDTQYF. This chain connects TRBV14 to TRBJ2-3; D might be TRBD1 (5 bases). CDR1 and CDR2 (germline): SGHDN, FVKESK. Between the trimmed V and J ends, which lost 0 bases and 3 bases, there was a span of 10 bases. This CDR3 region has 15 residues. Variable domain in full (rest from reference TRBV14 and TRBJ2-3): EAGVTQFPSHSVIEKGQTVTLRCDPISGHDNLYWYRRVMGKEIKFLLHFVKESKQDESGMPNNRFLAERTGGTYSTLKVQPAELEDSGVYFCASSQELRATDTQYFGPGTRLTVL.

The chain couples TRBV9 to TRBJ1-2; D unresolved. The CDR3 length is 15 residues. Germline lookup yields CDR1 SGDLS and CDR2 YYNGEE. The V end lost 4 bases, the J end lost 4 bases, and 17 bases lay between the germline ends. The chain's CDR3 is CASSLDGGISYGYTF. CDR3 bases: TGTGCCAGCAGCCTAGACGGCGGGATCTCCTATGGCTACACCTTC.

This clonotype was observed many times. This sequence joins TRBV11-3 and TRBJ2-1, with D perhaps matching TRBD2 (6 bases). The CDR3 is made up of 16 amino acids. The germline V gene has CDR1 SGHNT and CDR2 YENEEA. V was clipped by 1 base and J by 1 base, with 11 bases between them. CDR3 in DNA: TGTGCCAGCAGCTTAGGCGGGATTAGATCCTACAATGAGCAGTTCTTC. Its protein is CASSLGGIRSYNEQFF.

This clonotype was found many times. The chain links TRBV4-1 to TRBJ1-5, with a weak D call TRBD1 (6 bases). CDR3 length: 14 amino acids. The germline V gene encodes CDR1 MGHRA and CDR2 YSYEKL. Trimming pared 3 bases from V and 5 bases from J, leaving 11 bases between. CDR3 in amino acids: CASSHYRDDQPQHF. CDR3 DNA sequence: TGCGCCAGCAGCCACTACAGGGATGATCAGCCCCAGCATTTT.

The sample holds a few counts of this clonotype. The chain recombines TRBV20-1 with TRBJ2-1; no clear D gene. In germline, CDR1 is DFQATT, CDR2 SNEGSKA (reference sequence). This CDR3 spans 13 amino acids. Trimming shortened V by 7 bases and J by 10 bases, and 20 bases separated the two germline ends. The CDR3 protein is CSVLGRSTSEQFF. The CDR3 region has the DNA TGCAGTGTCCTAGGCCGGTCCACATCGGAGCAGTTCTTC.

This clonotype was seen repeatedly, ten times or more. The chain is built from TRBV28 and TRBJ1-5; D perhaps matches TRBD1 (5 bases). V lost 8 bases and J 6 bases, leaving 17 bases between the germline ends. CDR1 MDHEN and CDR2 SYDVKM come from the germline V gene. This CDR3 region has 14 residues. This chain's CDR3 is CASRSGGPGQPQHF. In DNA, the CDR3 is TGTGCCAGCCGGTCGGGGGGACCGGGTCAGCCCCAGCATTTT.

This clonotype was seen ten or more times. This chain links TRBV9 with TRBJ2-3; tentatively, D is TRBD1 (6 bases). This CDR3 is built from 14 residues. Germline assignment: CDR1 SGDLS and CDR2 YYNGEE. With 1 base removed from V and 3 bases from J, the gap between germline ends came to 9 bases. CDR3 in amino acids: CASSVTGLTDTQYF. CDR3 coding DNA: TGTGCCAGCAGCGTAACAGGGTTGACAGATACGCAGTATTTT.

The sample holds many counts of this clonotype. This chain connects TRBV5-1 to TRBJ1-3; D unclear. The CDR3 spans 16 residues. With 0 bases removed from V and 1 base from J, the gap between germline ends came to 11 bases. Germline-derived CDR1 and CDR2 are SGHRS and YFSETQ. The CDR3 loop is CASSLEPQVSGNTIYF. In nucleotides, the CDR3 is TGCGCCAGCAGCTTGGAGCCTCAGGTTTCTGGAAACACCATATATTTT.

Ten or more counts support this clonotype. This sequence joins TRBV24-1 and TRBJ1-2; 8 bases map to TRBD1. The germline CDR1 and CDR2 sequences are KGHDR and SFDVKD. The junction had 4 bases not matched to a gene; V was cut back by 0 bases and J by 8 bases. The CDR3 contains 14 residues. CDR3 nucleotides: TGTGCCACCAGTGATTTGGACAGGGGCGGAGGCTACACCTTC. Translating gives CATSDLDRGGGYTF.

In this sample, this clonotype turned up many times. This sequence joins TRBV4-3 and TRBJ1-6, with TRBD1 as a possible D gene (6 bases). Germline V gives CDR1 LGHNA, CDR2 YSLEER. V was clipped by 4 bases and J by 8 bases, with 18 bases between them. The CDR3 contains 16 residues. In nucleotides, the CDR3 is TGCGCCAGCAGCCCCAACGATCAGGGGTCTTATTCACCCCTCCACTTT. This encodes CASSPNDQGSYSPLHF.

There are many counts of this clonotype. This rearrangement joins TRBV6-1 to TRBJ2-1, with D maybe TRBD2 (5 bases). V gave up 3 bases and J gave up 0 bases, with 12 bases separating them. This CDR3 spans 16 amino acids. CDR1 MNHNS and CDR2 SASEGT come from the germline V gene. The CDR3 DNA follows: TGTGCCAGCAGTGAGTATGAAGGGAGCTCCTACAATGAGCAGTTCTTC. It translates to CASSEYEGSSYNEQFF.

This clonotype occurred many times. The rearrangement links TRBV5-1 to TRBJ2-2; D remains unclear. This CDR3 spans 15 amino acids. Between the trimmed V and J ends, which lost 4 bases and 3 bases, there was a span of 13 bases. Germline V gives CDR1 SGHRS, CDR2 YFSETQ. The CDR3 bases are TGCGCCAGCAGCAGACCTGGGGATGACACCGGGGAGCTGTTTTTT. Translation gives CASSRPGDDTGELFF. The variable domain in full, completed from reference TRBV5-1 and TRBJ2-2, reads KAGVTQTPRYLIKTRGQQVTLSCSPISGHRSVSWYQQTPGQGLQFLFEYFSETQRNKGNFPGRFSGRQFSNSRSEMNVSTLELGDSALYLCASSRPGDDTGELFFGEGSRLTVL.

This clonotype has a count of ten or more. The rearrangement joins TRBV20-1 to TRBJ2-3, with 11 bases identical to TRBD1. This CDR3 spans 15 amino acids. Germline CDR1 is DFQATT and CDR2 is SNEGSKA (reference sequence). Trimming cost V 6 bases and J 8 bases; bases outside gene matches: 13. CDR3 region: CSALRDRGLFGTQYF. The CDR3 DNA is TGCAGTGCCCTCCGGGACAGGGGGTTGTTTGGTACGCAGTATTTT.

Many counts were recorded for this clonotype. The chain uses TRBV6-6 and TRBJ2-4; TRBD1 might be the D (6 bases). Trimming stripped 6 bases from V and 0 bases from J, with 12 bases between. This CDR3 is built from 15 residues. Germline CDR1 reads MNHNY; CDR2 reads SVGAGI (reference sequence). CDR3 nucleotides: TGTGCCAGCAGGGCACCAGGGGAAGCCAAAAACATTCAGTACTTC. Amino acid sequence: CASRAPGEAKNIQYF.

This clonotype has just a few counts. V and J are TRBV12-3 or TRBV12-4 and TRBJ2-4; TRBD1 is a possible D gene (5 bases). Trimming pared 4 bases from V and 13 bases from J, leaving 11 bases between. The CDR3 sequence is 11 residues long. CDR3 sequence: CASSWGSNQYF. The CDR3 nucleotides are TGTGCCAGCAGTTGGGGCTCGAACCAGTACTTC.

This clonotype was recorded at least ten times. The chain joins TRBV5-1 to TRBJ1-6; no reliable D call. CDR1 is SGHRS, CDR2 YFSETQ, per germline. Deletions cut 1 base from V and 7 bases from J, with 9 bases between. The CDR3 contains 14 residues. CDR3 nucleotide sequence: TGCGCCAGCAGCTTGAACATGGTGAATTCACCCCTCCACTTT. Amino acid sequence: CASSLNMVNSPLHF.

The chain is built from TRBV7-9 and TRBJ2-1, with D perhaps matching TRBD2 (6 bases). Looked up from germline, CDR1 is SEHNR and CDR2 is FQNEAQ (reference sequence). The V and J ends lost 1 base and 8 bases respectively, with 15 bases between them. This CDR3 contains 15 residues. Here the CDR3 DNA reads TGTGCCAGCAGCTTAGTACGGGGGTCGGTCCATGAGCAGTTCTTC. It is translated as CASSLVRGSVHEQFF.

CDR3 DNA sequence: TGTGCCAGCAGACCGGGACTAGGGAACTACGAGCAGTACGTC. The encoded protein is CASRPGLGNYEQYV. The gene calls are TRBV27 and TRBJ2-7; 8 nucleotides match TRBD2. CDR1 is MNHEY and CDR2 is SMNVEV in the germline V gene (reference sequence). Unmatched junction bases numbered 7, after V lost 6 bases and J lost 3 bases. The CDR3 is 14 amino acids.

This clonotype has more than one count but fewer than ten. The genes are TRBV6-1 and TRBJ2-3; a possible D gene is TRBD1 (5 bases). CDR1 and CDR2 (germline): MNHNS, SASEGT. Between the trimmed V and J ends, which lost 4 bases and 4 bases, there was a span of 12 bases. CDR3 size: 14 residues. This chain's CDR3 is CASSVTAKADTQYF. CDR3 nucleotide sequence: TGTGCCAGCAGTGTGACAGCGAAAGCAGATACGCAGTATTTT.

This clonotype showed up many times. V usage is TRBV6-2 or TRBV6-3 and J usage is TRBJ1-1, with TRBD1 identical over 7 bases. The CDR3 is 16 amino acids. The J segment lost 1 base and the V segment lost 5 bases, leaving 10 bases of the junction unmatched. Germline loops: CDR1 MNHEY, CDR2 SVGEGT. The CDR3 nucleotides are TGTGCCAGCAGTGCAGGGGGAATGTACGGGAACACTGAAGCTTTCTTT. This gives the protein CASSAGGMYGNTEAFF.

This clonotype has ten or more counts. The gene calls are TRBV20-1 and TRBJ1-5; D remains ambiguous. Germline V gene data show CDR1 as DFQATT and CDR2 as SNEGSKA (reference sequence). There are 13 residues in the CDR3. The V end lost 8 bases, the J end lost 7 bases, and 18 bases lay between the germline ends. The DNA for the CDR3 is TGCAGTACCTCACCTCCCGGGCCCCAGCCCCAGCATTTT. Protein product: CSTSPPGPQPQHF.

CDR3 region: CASSPRGAYNEQFF. In DNA form, the CDR3 reads TGTGCCAGCTCACCGCGGGGGGCGTACAATGAGCAGTTCTTC. This chain uses TRBV18 with TRBJ2-1; 8 nucleotides align to TRBD2. J lost 4 bases, V lost 3 bases, and 2 bases had no gene match. Germline V gene sequence: CDR1 KGHSH, CDR2 LQKENI. The CDR3 is 14 residues long.

At least ten counts were recorded for this clonotype. The rearrangement joins TRBV7-2 to TRBJ2-7, with 10 positions matching TRBD1. The trim removed 1 base at V and 4 bases at J, leaving 13 bases unmatched. CDR1 and CDR2 from the germline V gene are SGHTA and FQGNSA. The CDR3 has 18 amino acids. Written as DNA, the CDR3 is TGTGCCAGCAGCTTAGTTTCCCGGGACAGGGGTGCAGTTTACGAGCAGTACGTC. This codes for CASSLVSRDRGAVYEQYV.

The V gene is TRBV29-1, the J gene TRBJ1-2, with TRBD1 matching 7 bases. Per germline, CDR1 SQVTM and CDR2 ANQGSEA. The CDR3 sequence is 13 residues long. V gave up 7 bases and J gave up 0 bases; unmatched junction bases: 5. This CDR3 is CSADREPNYGYTF. DNA for the CDR3: TGCAGCGCCGACAGGGAACCTAACTATGGCTACACCTTC.